What follows are 18 T cell receptor beta chains derived from one specimen sequenced in a study of cytomegalovirus exposure and HLA in healthy donors. Using immunoSEQ multiplex PCR, the repertoire was profiled, and TCRdb retains in-frame clones only, with some absent. The repertoire holds under 200,000 clones, with roughly 90% as singletons. Sequencing input: PBMCs. These receptors all come from a man between 18 and 35 years old in good health and CMV-seropositive.

J is TRBJ1-2 and V is TRBV28; D might be TRBD1 (5 bases). Germline CDR1 MDHEN, CDR2 SYDVKM. The CDR3 has 16 residues. V gave up 6 bases and J gave up 4 bases, with 21 bases separating them. This CDR3 reads CASSPWGDRFIYGYTF. The CDR3 DNA reads TGTGCCAGCAGCCCCTGGGGGGACCGATTCATCTATGGCTACACCTTC.

This clone was picked up a small number of times. Written as DNA, the CDR3 is TGTGCCAGTAGTTACGGGGAAACTAGCACAGATACGCAGTATTTT. It is translated as CASSYGETSTDTQYF. This chain uses TRBV19 with TRBJ2-3; the D gene is possibly TRBD2 (5 bases). The germline V and J ends were trimmed by 5 bases and 0 bases, with 12 bases remaining between them. Per the germline V gene, CDR1 is LNHDA and CDR2 is SQIVND (reference sequence). The length of the CDR3 is 15 residues.

This clone has a handful of counts. The chain employs TRBV7-9 and TRBJ2-2; D gene uncertain. The length of the CDR3 is 15 residues. The V end lost 6 bases, the J end lost 1 base, and 12 bases lay between the germline ends. Germline V lookup: CDR1 SEHNR, CDR2 FQNEAQ (reference sequence). Here the CDR3 DNA reads TGTGCCAGCAGTGCTCCCAACATGAACACCGGGGAGCTGTTTTTT. This gives the protein CASSAPNMNTGELFF.

The chain combines TRBV18 with TRBJ2-5; perhaps TRBD1 as D (6 bases). Germline CDR1 reads KGHSH; CDR2 reads LQKENI. The CDR3 has 13 residues. With 1 base removed from V and 3 bases from J, the gap between germline ends came to 6 bases. CDR3 in DNA: TGTGCCAGCTCACCACGACAGGAAGAGACCCAGTACTTC. It encodes CASSPRQEETQYF.

The chain links TRBV19 to TRBJ2-7; perhaps TRBD1 as D (5 bases). The length of the CDR3 is 13 residues. Trimming shortened V by 3 bases and J by 2 bases, and 8 bases separated the two germline ends. Germline V CDR1 and CDR2: LNHDA, SQIVND (reference sequence). CDR3 sequence: CASSIDRTYEQYF. In DNA, the CDR3 is TGTGCCAGTAGTATTGACAGAACCTACGAGCAGTACTTC.

This chain connects TRBV4-1 to TRBJ2-3; TRBD1 aligns across 7 bases. The CDR3 extends over 13 amino acids. Germline CDR1 reads MGHRA; CDR2 reads YSYEKL. J lost 4 bases, V lost 3 bases, and 1 base had no gene match. The CDR3 is CASSQTGSDTQYF. In DNA form, the CDR3 reads TGCGCCAGCAGCCAGACAGGGTCAGATACGCAGTATTTT.

This chain links TRBV7-8 with TRBJ2-5; D call uncertain. Trimming cost V 0 bases and J 4 bases, with 12 bases left between them. CDR3 length equals 15 residues. Per germline, CDR1 SGHVS and CDR2 FQNEAQ. Written as DNA, the CDR3 is TGTGCCAGCAGCTTAGCCCCAGGTTTCGGAGAGACCCAGTACTTC. It yields the protein CASSLAPGFGETQYF.

The chain uses TRBV19 and TRBJ2-7; the match to TRBD1 covers 10 bases. The CDR3 contains 16 residues. From germline, CDR1 is LNHDA and CDR2 SQIVND (reference sequence). V gave up 5 bases and J gave up 6 bases; unmatched junction bases: 13. The chain's CDR3 is CASSSPPGTGVVEQYF. In DNA, the CDR3 is TGTGCCAGTAGTTCTCCCCCCGGGACAGGGGTTGTCGAGCAGTACTTC.

The chain links TRBV7-3 to TRBJ1-1; 8 bases map to TRBD1. Germline CDR1 is SGHTA and CDR2 is FQGTGA. The V and J ends lost 2 bases and 5 bases, in that order; junction bases with no gene match: 7. The CDR3 consists of 15 residues. CDR3 protein: CASSLRATGVTEAFF. In DNA, the CDR3 is TGTGCCAGCAGCTTACGTGCGACAGGGGTGACTGAAGCTTTCTTT.

This clone showed up just once. The chain carries TRBV4-1 and TRBJ2-6; 9 nucleotides align to TRBD1. Germline assignment: CDR1 MGHRA and CDR2 YSYEKL. CDR3 length: 20 residues. V was pared by 2 bases and J by 0 bases, with 11 bases of the junction left unmatched. The CDR3 nucleotides read TGCGCCAGCAGCCAACCGGGACAGGGAAAATCAAGCTCTGGGGCCAACGTCCTGACTTTC. Amino acid sequence: CASSQPGQGKSSSGANVLTF.

J is TRBJ1-2 and V is TRBV19; 7 bases align to TRBD1. J lost 7 bases, V lost 7 bases, and 18 bases had no gene match. CDR3 size: 16 residues. Germline-derived CDR1 and CDR2 are LNHDA and SQIVND (reference sequence). For the CDR3, the DNA is TGTGCCAGTACCCTATATCATAAGGGGGCGGATAGTGGCTACACCTTC. It codes for CASTLYHKGADSGYTF. Complete variable domain (other parts from reference TRBV19 and TRBJ1-2): DGGITQSPKYLFRKEGQNVTLSCEQNLNHDAMYWYRQDPGQGLRLIYYSQIVNDFQKGDIAEGYSVSREKKESFPLTVTSAQKNPTAFYLCASTLYHKGADSGYTFGSGTRLTVV.

The chain combines TRBV6-1 with TRBJ2-7; perhaps TRBD2 as D (6 bases). Germline CDR1 and CDR2: MNHNS and SASEGT. V lost 6 bases, J lost 1 base, and 16 bases lay in between. This CDR3 spans 15 amino acids. The CDR3 DNA reads as TGTGCCAGCAGCGGGAGCCAGGGTTGGTCCTACGAGCAGTACTTC. Protein: CASSGSQGWSYEQYF.

This clone was observed a few times. The chain is built from TRBV15 and TRBJ2-5; D may be TRBD2 (5 bases). V gave up 0 bases and J gave up 4 bases, with 9 bases separating them. The CDR3 has 14 residues. Germline CDR1 LNHNV, CDR2 YYDKDF (reference sequence). CDR3 bases: TGTGCCACCAGCAGAGATCTAGCCCCAGAGACCCAGTACTTC. It encodes CATSRDLAPETQYF.

This sequence joins TRBV6-1 and TRBJ1-2; 10 positions agree with TRBD1. The CDR3 is 16 residues long. Trimming took 4 bases from V and 7 from J; bases not matched to a gene: 12. From germline, CDR1 is MNHNS and CDR2 SASEGT. CDR3 region: CASSGYRTDRGPGYTF. CDR3 bases: TGTGCCAGCAGTGGATACAGGACTGACAGGGGGCCTGGCTACACCTTC.

Only one count was recorded for this clone. The rearrangement joins TRBV15 to TRBJ2-3; 9 nucleotides line up with TRBD2. With 4 bases clipped from V and 5 bases from J, the junction kept 13 bases outside the gene matches. The CDR3 runs to 17 residues. CDR1 and CDR2 from the germline V gene are LNHNV and YYDKDF (reference sequence). DNA for the CDR3: TGTGCCACCAGCACCTCAAAGACTAGCGGCTTAGTAGATACGCAGTATTTT. Translated: CATSTSKTSGLVDTQYF.

This clone was detected once. The gene calls are TRBV19 and TRBJ1-1, with D possibly being TRBD1 (5 bases). V was trimmed by 4 bases and J by 1 base, leaving 13 bases between them. CDR3 length: 15 residues. CDR1 is LNHDA, CDR2 SQIVND, per germline (reference sequence). In DNA, the CDR3 is TGTGCCAGTAGTACACAACTGACAGCGAACACTGAAGCTTTCTTT. Its translation is CASSTQLTANTEAFF.

The rearrangement links TRBV19 to TRBJ2-1; D not resolved. CDR1 is LNHDA and CDR2 is SQIVND in the germline V gene (reference sequence). This CDR3 comprises 16 residues. Deletions cut 0 bases from V and 6 bases from J, with 15 bases between. The CDR3 loop reads CASSIDPRIPRNEQFF. The CDR3 DNA reads as TGTGCCAGTAGTATAGATCCCAGAATACCCCGCAATGAGCAGTTCTTC.

V gene TRBV6-5 combines with J gene TRBJ1-5; D not certain. With 6 bases removed from V and 0 bases from J, the gap between germline ends came to 12 bases. The germline V gene encodes CDR1 MNHEY and CDR2 SVGAGI. This CDR3 comprises 15 residues. Here the CDR3 reads CASRPIQNSNQPQHF. In nucleotides, the CDR3 is TGTGCCAGCAGGCCCATACAGAATAGCAATCAGCCCCAGCATTTT.